These 7 T cell receptor beta chains originate from one sample sequenced in a study of shared clonotypes between healthy human individuals. Clones were sequenced by immunoSEQ multiplex PCR, and TCRdb holds only the in-frame ones, with some missing. Of about 470,000 clones listed, around 79% were seen once; the top ten hold over 10%. Sequencing was done on a sample of PBMCs. The receptor set was obtained from a woman in her forties in good health. Some clones in this sample may be carry-over from other donors' samples.

This clone was counted a single time. The chain joins TRBV2 to TRBJ1-6; no definite D call. Germline V gene data show CDR1 as SNHLY and CDR2 as FYNNEI. V was pared by 3 bases and J by 9 bases, with 6 bases between. The CDR3 has 12 amino acids. The CDR3 loop is CASSDGFSPLHF. As DNA, the CDR3 is TGTGCCAGCAGTGATGGATTTTCACCCCTCCACTTT.

This clone turned up a few times. The CDR3 nucleotides are TGTGCCAGCAACCAACCAACAGGGGTTAATGAGCAGTTCTTC. Translating it yields CASNQPTGVNEQFF. The chain carries TRBV21-1 and TRBJ2-1; TRBD1 is the table's D call and was not checked against the DNA. TRBV21-1 is deemed a pseudogene. CDR3 length equals 14 residues.

The V call is TRBV18, the J call TRBJ2-1; 12 nucleotides align to TRBD1. This CDR3 has 18 amino acids. Germline values: CDR1 KGHSH, CDR2 LQKENI. J lost 4 bases, V lost 0 bases, and 7 bases had no gene match. The CDR3 DNA sequence: TGTGCCAGCTCACCACCGCGTGGGACAGGGGGCTCTTACAATGAGCAGTTCTTC. Protein sequence: CASSPPRGTGGSYNEQFF.

The chain recombines TRBV28 with TRBJ1-2; D not certain. Germline assignment: CDR1 MDHEN and CDR2 SYDVKM. V was clipped by 4 bases and J by 1 base, with 10 bases between them. The CDR3 totals 14 residues. The DNA of the CDR3 is TGTGCCAGCAGTTCCAAGAACTATAACTATGGCTACACCTTC. The encoded protein is CASSSKNYNYGYTF.

V is TRBV5-1 and J is TRBJ2-7; possibly TRBD1 for D (6 bases). Germline lookup yields CDR1 SGHRS and CDR2 YFSETQ. The CDR3 runs 12 residues. Trimming pared 6 bases from V and 9 bases from J, leaving 16 bases between. CDR3 protein: CASTTQDSRQYF. As DNA, the CDR3 is TGCGCCAGCACCACCCAGGACAGTCGGCAGTACTTC.

The chain combines TRBV28 with TRBJ1-2; 8 positions match TRBD1. From germline, CDR1 is MDHEN and CDR2 SYDVKM. Germline trimming cut 3 bases from V and 1 base from J; bases unmatched to any gene: 7. CDR3 size: 16 residues. The CDR3 sequence is CASSFPPGQDNYGYTF. CDR3 nucleotide sequence: TGTGCCAGCAGTTTTCCACCGGGACAGGATAACTATGGCTACACCTTC.

This clone was seen at least ten times. The chain couples TRBV7-3 to TRBJ1-1; unclear D gene. Per the germline V gene, CDR1 is SGHTA and CDR2 is FQGTGA. V was cut by 1 base and J by 3 bases, with 15 bases left in between. The CDR3 is 16 amino acids. CDR3 nucleotide sequence: TGTGCCAGCAGCTTAAGAGGTGGTTCTAGGGACACTGAAGCTTTCTTT. Translating it yields CASSLRGGSRDTEAFF.